What follows is one TCR beta chain and its context. These data are taken from a study of cytomegalovirus exposure and HLA in healthy donors. Clones were read by immunoSEQ multiplex PCR, and TCRdb kept only the in-frame ones, dropping some. The sample has fewer than 400,000 clones, around 90% seen once. This CDR3 region has 16 residues. From germline, CDR1 is SNHLY and CDR2 FYNNEI. Trimming took 4 bases from V and 2 from J; bases not matched to a gene: 6. The J gene is TRBJ2-3, the V gene TRBV2, with TRBD1 matching over 10 bases. The receptor's source is a man between 25 and 39 years old in good health and CMV-seronegative. The source material was PBMCs. The CDR3: CASSARTGGYTDTQYF. CDR3 bases: TGTGCCAGCAGTGCTCGGACAGGGGGGTACACAGATACGCAGTATTTT. Drawing the rest from reference TRBV2 and TRBJ2-3, the complete variable domain is EPEVTQTPSHQVTQMGQEVILRCVPISNHLYFYWYRQILGQKVEFLVSFYNNEISEKSEIFDDQFSVERPDGSNFTLKIRSTKLEDSAMYFCASSARTGGYTDTQYFGPGTRLTVL.